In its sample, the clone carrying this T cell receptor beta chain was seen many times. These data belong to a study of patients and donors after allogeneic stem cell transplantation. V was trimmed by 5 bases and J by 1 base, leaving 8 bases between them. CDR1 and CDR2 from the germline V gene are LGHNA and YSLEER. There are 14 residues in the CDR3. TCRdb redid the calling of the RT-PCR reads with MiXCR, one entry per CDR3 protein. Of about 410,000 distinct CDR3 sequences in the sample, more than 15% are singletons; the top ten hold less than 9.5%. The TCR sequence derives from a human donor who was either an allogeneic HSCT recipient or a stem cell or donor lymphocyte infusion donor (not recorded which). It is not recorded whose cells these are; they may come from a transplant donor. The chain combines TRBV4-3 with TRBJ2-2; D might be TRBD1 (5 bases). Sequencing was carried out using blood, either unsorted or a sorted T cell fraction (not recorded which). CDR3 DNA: TGCGCCAGCAGCTGGACAAGGAACACCGGGGAGCTGTTTTTT. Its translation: CASSWTRNTGELFF.